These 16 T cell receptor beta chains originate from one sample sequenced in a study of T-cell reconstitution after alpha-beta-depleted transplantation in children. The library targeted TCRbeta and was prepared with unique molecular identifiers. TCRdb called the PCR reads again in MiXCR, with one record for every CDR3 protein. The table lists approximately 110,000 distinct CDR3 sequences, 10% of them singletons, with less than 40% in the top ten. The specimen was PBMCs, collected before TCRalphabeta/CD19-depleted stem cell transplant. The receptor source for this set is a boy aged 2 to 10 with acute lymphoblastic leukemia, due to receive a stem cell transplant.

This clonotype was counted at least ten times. In nucleotides, the CDR3 is TGTGCCAGCAGTTCCGCCCCAACTACTGGGGAGCAGTACTTC. Its translation: CASSSAPTTGEQYF. The chain carries TRBV6-5 and TRBJ2-7, with D hard to call. The CDR3 contains 14 residues. Trimming left V 4 bases short and J 7 bases short, with 17 bases between. Germline lookup yields CDR1 MNHEY and CDR2 SVGAGI.

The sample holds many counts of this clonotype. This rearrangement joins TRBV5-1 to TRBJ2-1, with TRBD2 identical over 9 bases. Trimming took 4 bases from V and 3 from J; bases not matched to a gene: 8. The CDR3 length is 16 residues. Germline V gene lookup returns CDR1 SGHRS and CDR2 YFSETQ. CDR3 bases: TGCGCCAGCAGCCCCTTAGCGGGAGCTAACTACAATGAGCAGTTCTTC. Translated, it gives CASSPLAGANYNEQFF.

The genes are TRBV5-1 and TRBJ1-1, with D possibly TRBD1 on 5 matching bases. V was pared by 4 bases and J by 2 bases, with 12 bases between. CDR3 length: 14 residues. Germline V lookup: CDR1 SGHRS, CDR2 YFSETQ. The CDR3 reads CASSTLQGNTEAFF. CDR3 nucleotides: TGCGCCAGCAGCACCCTCCAGGGAAACACTGAAGCTTTCTTT. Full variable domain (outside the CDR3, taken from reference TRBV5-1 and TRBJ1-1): KAGVTQTPRYLIKTRGQQVTLSCSPISGHRSVSWYQQTPGQGLQFLFEYFSETQRNKGNFPGRFSGRQFSNSRSEMNVSTLELGDSALYLCASSTLQGNTEAFFGQGTRLTVV.

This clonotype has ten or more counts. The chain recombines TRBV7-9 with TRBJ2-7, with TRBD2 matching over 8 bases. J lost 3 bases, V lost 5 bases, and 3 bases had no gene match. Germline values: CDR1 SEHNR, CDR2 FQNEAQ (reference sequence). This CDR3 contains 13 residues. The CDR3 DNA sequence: TGTGCCAGCAGCCGTAGCGGGAACTACGAGCAGTACTTC. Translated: CASSRSGNYEQYF.

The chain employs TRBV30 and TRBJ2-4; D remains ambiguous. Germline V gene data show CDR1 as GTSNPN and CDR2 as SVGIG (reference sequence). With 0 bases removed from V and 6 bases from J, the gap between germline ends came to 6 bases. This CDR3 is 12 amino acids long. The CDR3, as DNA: TGTGCCTGGAGTGTACGGCCAAACATTCAGTACTTC. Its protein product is CAWSVRPNIQYF.

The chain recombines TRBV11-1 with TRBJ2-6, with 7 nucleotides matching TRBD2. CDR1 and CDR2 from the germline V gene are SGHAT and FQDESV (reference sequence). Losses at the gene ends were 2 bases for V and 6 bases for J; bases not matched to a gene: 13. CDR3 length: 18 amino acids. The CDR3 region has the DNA TGTGCCAGCAGCTTATCAGGGAGGGGACCGTCGCAGGCCAACGTCCTGACTTTC. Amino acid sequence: CASSLSGRGPSQANVLTF.

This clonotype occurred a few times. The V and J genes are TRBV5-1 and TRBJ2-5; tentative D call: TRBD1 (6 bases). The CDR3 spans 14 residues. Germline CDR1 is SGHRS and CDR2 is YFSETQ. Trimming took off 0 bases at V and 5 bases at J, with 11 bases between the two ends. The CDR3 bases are TGCGCCAGCAGCTTGGAAGCAGGGGCTGAGACCCAGTACTTC. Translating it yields CASSLEAGAETQYF.

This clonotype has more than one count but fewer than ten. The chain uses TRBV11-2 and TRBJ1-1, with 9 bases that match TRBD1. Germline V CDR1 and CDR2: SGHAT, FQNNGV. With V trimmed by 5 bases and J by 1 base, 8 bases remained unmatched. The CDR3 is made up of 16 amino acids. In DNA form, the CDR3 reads TGTGCCAGCAGCCCGCACCGGACAGGGGCGAACACTGAAGCTTTCTTT. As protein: CASSPHRTGANTEAFF.

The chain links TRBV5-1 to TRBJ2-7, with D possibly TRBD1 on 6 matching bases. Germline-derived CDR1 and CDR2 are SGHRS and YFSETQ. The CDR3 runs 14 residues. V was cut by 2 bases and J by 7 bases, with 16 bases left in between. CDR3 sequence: CASSFGQGIREQYF. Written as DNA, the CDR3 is TGCGCCAGCAGCTTCGGCCAGGGGATCCGGGAGCAGTACTTC.

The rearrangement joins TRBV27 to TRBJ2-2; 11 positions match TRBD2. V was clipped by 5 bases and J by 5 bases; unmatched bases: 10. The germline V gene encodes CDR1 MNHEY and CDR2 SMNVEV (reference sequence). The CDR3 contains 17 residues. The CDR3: CASSQRLAGGRTGELFF. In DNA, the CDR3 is TGTGCCAGCAGTCAAAGGCTAGCGGGAGGAAGGACCGGGGAGCTGTTTTTT.

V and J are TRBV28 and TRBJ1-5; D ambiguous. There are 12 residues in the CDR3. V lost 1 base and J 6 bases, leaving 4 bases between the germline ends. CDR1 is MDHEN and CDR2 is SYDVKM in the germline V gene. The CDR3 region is CASSLSSQPQHF. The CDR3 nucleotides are TGTGCCAGCAGTTTATCATCTCAGCCCCAGCATTTT.

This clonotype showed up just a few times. The CDR3 spells CASSLYGLNNEQFF. Here the CDR3 DNA reads TGTGCCAGCAGTTTATATGGGCTCAACAATGAGCAGTTCTTC. This chain connects TRBV27 to TRBJ2-1, with no clear D. CDR3 length equals 14 residues. Germline V gives CDR1 MNHEY, CDR2 SMNVEV (reference sequence). V lost 1 base and J 5 bases, leaving 9 bases between the germline ends.

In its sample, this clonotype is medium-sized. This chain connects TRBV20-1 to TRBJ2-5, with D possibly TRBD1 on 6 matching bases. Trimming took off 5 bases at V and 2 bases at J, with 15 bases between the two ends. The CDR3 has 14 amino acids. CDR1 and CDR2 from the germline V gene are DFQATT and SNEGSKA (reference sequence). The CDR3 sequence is CSAAPGHRQETQYF. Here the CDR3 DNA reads TGCAGTGCTGCCCCGGGACACCGTCAAGAGACCCAGTACTTC.

The CDR3 sequence is CASRHTGTSYEQYF. The CDR3 DNA is TGTGCCAGCAGACACACCGGGACATCTTACGAGCAGTACTTC. The chain recombines TRBV28 with TRBJ2-7, with a weak D call TRBD1 (6 bases). The germline V gene encodes CDR1 MDHEN and CDR2 SYDVKM. The V and J ends lost 6 bases and 4 bases respectively, with 16 bases between them. CDR3 size: 14 residues.

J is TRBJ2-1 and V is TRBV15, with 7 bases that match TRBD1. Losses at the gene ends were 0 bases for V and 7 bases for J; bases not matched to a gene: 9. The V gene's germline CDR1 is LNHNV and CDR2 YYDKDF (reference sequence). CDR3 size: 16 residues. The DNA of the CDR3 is TGTGCCACCAGCAGAGATTCGACAGGGTCGTGGAATGAGCAGTTCTTC. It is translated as CATSRDSTGSWNEQFF. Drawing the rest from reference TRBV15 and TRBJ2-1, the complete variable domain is DAMVIQNPRYQVTQFGKPVTLSCSQTLNHNVMYWYQQKSSQAPKLLFHYYDKDFNNEADTPDNFQSRRPNTSFCFLDIRSPGLGDTAMYLCATSRDSTGSWNEQFFGPGTRLTVL.

CDR3 amino acids: CASSFTSGTGDPREQYF. The CDR3 DNA reads as TGTGCCAGCAGCTTTACTTCCGGGACAGGGGACCCCAGAGAGCAGTACTTC. This chain uses TRBV9 with TRBJ2-7; 10 bases are a match to TRBD1. Germline V gene data show CDR1 as SGDLS and CDR2 as YYNGEE. Losses at the gene ends were 4 bases for V and 7 bases for J; bases not matched to a gene: 17. This CDR3 spans 17 amino acids.